The 7 T cell receptor beta chains below come from one sample, sequenced in a study of CD8+ T cells in alopecia areata. RNA, once extracted, was reverse transcribed into cDNA for use as the sequencing template. Sequencing used immunoSEQ multiplex PCR; TCRdb keeps in-frame clones, though not all of them. This table holds about 190,000 clones, 64% found once. Treatment reported: oral pan-JAK inhibitor, 5-10 mg twice daily. The input for sequencing was CD4+ T cells sorted from blood, taken at week 4, from a patient treated with tofacitinib. Receptors originate from a human donor with alopecia areata.

This clone has more than one count but fewer than ten. The J gene is TRBJ2-5, the V gene TRBV25-1; 8 positions match TRBD2. CDR3 length: 15 residues. J gave up 0 bases and V 4 bases, and 4 bases lay outside the gene matches. Germline-derived CDR1 and CDR2 are MGHDK and SYGVNS. The CDR3 loop reads CASSGSGEYQETQYF. The DNA for the CDR3 is TGTGCCAGCAGTGGTAGCGGGGAGTACCAAGAGACCCAGTACTTC.

The CDR3 DNA follows: TGCAGCGTTCTCAGGGGTTTTACAGATACGCAGTATTTT. The encoded protein is CSVLRGFTDTQYF. The chain combines TRBV29-1 with TRBJ2-3; TRBD1 might be the D (6 bases). Germline CDR1 and CDR2: SQVTM and ANQGSEA. The ends were cut back, 5 bases at V and 3 bases at J, with 12 bases in the middle. The CDR3 totals 13 residues.

CDR3 sequence reads: CAWAGANTIYF. The CDR3 DNA follows: TGTGCCTGGGCGGGCGCAAACACCATATATTTT. This chain joins TRBV30 and TRBJ1-3; D ambiguous. The germline gives CDR1 GTSNPN, CDR2 SVGIG (reference sequence). Trimming shortened V by 5 bases and J by 6 bases, and 8 bases separated the two germline ends. This CDR3 spans 11 amino acids. The whole variable domain, filled in from reference TRBV30 and TRBJ1-3, reads SQTIHQWPATLVQPVGSPLSLECTVEGTSNPNLYWYRQAAGRGLQLLFYSVGIGQISSEVPQNLSASRPQDRQFILSSKKLLLSDSGFYLCAWAGANTIYFGEGSWLTVV.

A note on this clone: This sample also contains other DNA sequences that code for the same CDR3. The CDR3 protein is CASSLVRGETQYF. The CDR3 DNA reads TGTGCCAGCAGCTTAGTCAGGGGAGAGACCCAGTACTTC. The chain links TRBV7-2 to TRBJ2-5; TRBD1 is a possible D gene (6 bases). The germline V and J ends were trimmed by 1 base and 4 bases, with 7 bases remaining between them. This CDR3 contains 13 residues. The germline V gene encodes CDR1 SGHTA and CDR2 FQGNSA.

This chain connects TRBV5-4 to TRBJ2-5; possible D gene TRBD1, 5 bases. This CDR3 contains 15 residues. Trimming took off 3 bases at V and 2 bases at J, with 14 bases between the two ends. CDR1 and CDR2 from the germline V gene are SGHNT and YYREEE (reference sequence). CDR3 coding DNA: TGTGCCAGCAGCTCCGGTGTGGCAGGGCAAGAGACCCAGTACTTC. Translating it yields CASSSGVAGQETQYF.

The chain has TRBV5-8 and TRBJ1-6; possibly TRBD1 for D (5 bases). CDR3 length: 17 residues. V lost 2 bases and J lost 7, with 19 bases in between. From germline, CDR1 is SGHTS and CDR2 YDEGEE. CDR3 sequence reads: CASSLGGGDGWNSPLHF. The DNA of the CDR3 is TGTGCCAGCAGCTTAGGCGGGGGGGACGGGTGGAATTCACCCCTCCACTTT.

The chain couples TRBV5-1 to TRBJ2-5; perhaps TRBD2 as D (6 bases). Trimming took 0 bases from V and 4 from J, leaving 16 bases between them. The length of the CDR3 is 16 residues. Germline-derived CDR1 and CDR2 are SGHRS and YFSETQ. This chain's CDR3 is CASSLGGPAGLETQYF. The DNA of the CDR3 is TGCGCCAGCAGCTTGGGCGGGCCGGCGGGGTTAGAGACCCAGTACTTC.